Listed below are T cell receptor beta chains from one sample, sequenced in a study of Ad26.COV2.S vaccination and SARS-CoV-2 variants. Using immunoSEQ multiplex PCR, the repertoire was profiled, and TCRdb retains in-frame clones only, with some absent. This table has over 400,000 clones, about 92% appearing once. The material sequenced was peripheral blood, taken in a trial of Ad26.COV2.S vaccine versus placebo. These receptors were taken from a person aged 18 to 65 who received the Ad26.COV2.S COVID-19 vaccine or a placebo. The CDR3 runs from the conserved cysteine through the conserved F or W. Each record gives: V gene, D gene, J gene, clone size, CDR3 protein, CDR3 DNA. D genes are given only for firm matches. A clone size is listed for some rows: how often the clone was seen (once, few, many), or a class if it is expanded.

TRBV11-3	-	TRBJ2-7	-	CASSYFPSLGERQYF	TGTGCCAGCAGCTACTTCCCCTCTTTGGGGGAGAGGCAGTACTTC
TRBV5-1	TRBD2	TRBJ2-5	-	CASSTGGGRETQYF	TGCGCCAGCAGCACGGGGGGAGGGAGAGAGACCCAGTACTTC
TRBV10-1	-	TRBJ2-7	-	CASTEGYEQYF	TGCGCCAGCACCGAAGGGTACGAGCAGTACTTC
TRBV7-6	-	TRBJ1-1	-	CASRGRGGTEAFF	TGTGCCAGCAGGGGAAGGGGTGGCACTGAAGCTTTCTTT
TRBV7-2	-	TRBJ2-1	-	CASSFDKGYNEQFF	TGTGCCAGCAGCTTCGACAAGGGGTACAATGAGCAGTTCTTC
TRBV13	-	TRBJ2-3	-	CASSLVSTQADTQYF	TGTGCCAGCAGCTTAGTGTCCACCCAGGCAGATACGCAGTATTTT
TRBV7-2	TRBD1	TRBJ2-2	-	CASSRDRGGGELFF	TGTGCCAGCAGCCGCGACAGGGGAGGCGGGGAGCTGTTTTTT
TRBV12-3/TRBV12-4	-	TRBJ2-1	-	CASSLRRDNEQFF	TGTGCCAGCAGTTTAAGGCGGGACAATGAGCAGTTCTTC
TRBV6-5	-	TRBJ1-2	-	CASSYSGGHYGYTF	TGTGCCAGCAGTTACTCGGGGGGCCACTATGGCTACACCTTC
TRBV3-1/TRBV3-2	-	TRBJ1-1	few	CASSQEVNTEAFF	TGTGCCAGCAGCCAAGAAGTGAACACTGAAGCTTTCTTT
TRBV5-1	TRBD2	TRBJ2-5	-	CASSLGWLAGGPGQETQYF	TGCGCCAGCAGCTTGGGTTGGCTAGCGGGGGGGCCGGGTCAAGAGACCCAGTACTTC
TRBV5-6	TRBD1	TRBJ1-1	once	CASSLARGRGGTEAFF	TGTGCCAGCAGCTTGGCCAGGGGGCGAGGCGGCACTGAAGCTTTCTTT
TRBV5-1	TRBD2	TRBJ2-7	-	CASSLGLAQYEQYF	TGCGCCAGCAGCTTGGGACTAGCCCAATACGAGCAGTACTTC
TRBV27	TRBD2	TRBJ2-1	-	CASSPRGGAYNEQFF	TGTGCCAGCAGTCCCCGGGGGGGGGCCTACAATGAGCAGTTCTTC
TRBV4-1	-	TRBJ2-7	-	CASSQEPLASTEQYF	TGCGCCAGCAGCCAAGAACCCCTAGCTTCGACCGAGCAGTACTTC
TRBV6-5	TRBD2	TRBJ2-3	once	CASTELAGARLQYF	TGTGCCAGCACCGAGCTAGCGGGGGCCCGCTTGCAGTATTTT
TRBV7-6	-	TRBJ2-2	-	CASSLGAGPTGELFF	TGTGCCAGCAGCTTAGGTGCAGGGCCCACCGGGGAGCTGTTTTTT
TRBV19	-	TRBJ2-1	-	CASSIYITGPGHENEQFF	TGTGCCAGTAGTATATACATTACGGGACCCGGACACGAAAATGAGCAGTTCTTC
TRBV27	-	TRBJ1-1	-	CASSLYSAGGLAEAFF	TGTGCCAGCAGTTTATACTCGGCTGGTGGGTTAGCTGAAGCTTTCTTT
TRBV30	TRBD1	TRBJ1-2	-	CALGGGYTF	TGTGCATTAGGGGGCGGCTACACCTTC
TRBV28	TRBD1	TRBJ2-3	-	CASSFHGTGVTDTQYF	TGTGCCAGCAGTTTTCACGGGACAGGGGTCACAGATACGCAGTATTTT
TRBV18	-	TRBJ2-7	-	CASSPPARETYEQYF	TGTGCCAGCTCACCACCGGCCAGGGAAACCTACGAGCAGTACTTC
TRBV27	-	TRBJ2-6	-	CASSLISGANVLTF	TGTGCCAGCAGTTTAATATCTGGGGCCAACGTCCTGACTTTC
TRBV15	-	TRBJ2-5	-	CATSRDVGTETQYF	TGTGCCACCAGCAGAGATGTAGGGACAGAGACCCAGTACTTC
TRBV3-1/TRBV3-2	TRBD2	TRBJ2-7	-	CASSQAGGAEQYF	TGTGCCAGCAGCCAAGCGGGGGGGGCCGAGCAGTACTTC
TRBV19	-	TRBJ1-4	-	CASSRRHATNEKLFF	TGTGCCAGTAGTAGAAGACATGCAACTAATGAAAAACTGTTTTTT
TRBV2	-	TRBJ1-1	-	CASRDQVPNTEAFF	TGTGCCAGCAGGGACCAAGTTCCGAACACTGAAGCTTTCTTT
TRBV4-2	-	TRBJ2-5	-	CASSQDGAETQYF	TGTGCCAGCAGCCAAGATGGCGCGGAGACCCAGTACTTC
TRBV19	TRBD1	TRBJ2-2	-	CASSIPTGANTGELFF	TGTGCCAGTAGTATACCGACAGGGGCAAACACCGGGGAGCTGTTTTTT
TRBV5-4	TRBD1	TRBJ2-5	-	CASSWNRGLQETQYF	TGTGCCAGCAGCTGGAACAGGGGCCTCCAAGAGACCCAGTACTTC
TRBV28	-	TRBJ1-3	-	CASSLGGGGYTAFSSGNTIYF	TGTGCCAGCAGTTTAGGGGGGGGTGGGTATACCGCCTTTAGCTCTGGAAACACCATATATTTT
TRBV4-3	TRBD1	TRBJ1-1	-	CASSQDWTGYSTEAFF	TGCGCCAGCAGCCAAGATTGGACAGGTTATAGCACTGAAGCTTTCTTT
TRBV28	-	TRBJ1-5	-	CASTLIRQGRDQPQHF	TGTGCCAGCACCCTAATCCGCCAGGGAAGGGATCAGCCCCAGCATTTT
TRBV12-3/TRBV12-4	-	TRBJ1-5	-	CASSFSNQPQHF	TGTGCCAGCAGTTTTAGCAATCAGCCCCAGCATTTT
TRBV5-1	TRBD1	TRBJ2-5	-	CASSHGQGRETQYF	TGCGCCAGCAGCCACGGACAGGGACGGGAGACCCAGTACTTC
TRBV9	-	TRBJ1-1	-	CASSKREDRSEAFF	TGTGCCAGCAGCAAAAGAGAGGACAGATCTGAAGCTTTCTTT
TRBV6-5	-	TRBJ2-7	-	CASRGEWNYEQYF	TGTGCCAGCAGAGGGGAATGGAACTACGAGCAGTACTTC
TRBV19	-	TRBJ2-7	-	CASSSLGTISYEQYF	TGTGCCAGTAGTTCGCTCGGGACAATCTCCTACGAGCAGTACTTC
TRBV28	-	TRBJ2-5	-	CASSPPGQETQYF	TGTGCCAGCAGTCCCCCCGGGCAAGAGACCCAGTACTTC
TRBV28	TRBD1	TRBJ2-2	-	CASSLGTENTGELFF	TGTGCCAGCAGTTTAGGGACAGAGAACACCGGGGAGCTGTTTTTT
TRBV10-3	-	TRBJ2-7	few	CAITQNGGGLHEQYF	TGTGCCATCACGCAGAATGGGGGTGGTTTGCACGAGCAGTACTTC
TRBV4-3	-	TRBJ2-2	-	CASSQEVVVRSGELFF	TGCGCCAGCAGCCAAGAAGTTGTGGTTAGATCCGGGGAGCTGTTTTTT
TRBV7-6	-	TRBJ2-5	-	CASSLSGQLQETQYF	TGTGCCAGCAGCTTATCTGGGCAGCTTCAAGAGACCCAGTACTTC
TRBV12-3/TRBV12-4	TRBD1	TRBJ1-2	-	CASRQDRDGYTF	TGTGCCAGCAGACAAGACAGGGACGGCTACACCTTC
TRBV5-8	TRBD1	TRBJ2-1	-	CASSSGTGGFHEQFF	TGTGCCAGCAGCTCCGGGACAGGGGGCTTCCATGAGCAGTTCTTC
TRBV19	-	TRBJ1-1	-	CASSIFREETEAFF	TGTGCCAGTAGTATTTTCAGGGAGGAGACTGAAGCTTTCTTT
TRBV5-4	-	TRBJ1-2	-	CASSPSVGRVYGYTF	TGTGCCAGCAGCCCCTCCGTGGGGAGGGTCTATGGCTACACCTTC
TRBV29-1	-	TRBJ2-3	-	CSVEENSLGDTDTQYF	TGCAGCGTTGAAGAAAACAGCTTAGGGGACACAGATACGCAGTATTTT
TRBV9	-	TRBJ2-3	once	CASSVAPLGSDTQYF	TGTGCCAGCAGCGTAGCCCCCTTAGGCTCAGATACGCAGTATTTT
TRBV5-1	-	TRBJ2-7	-	CASSLAGSYEQYF	TGCGCCAGCAGCTTGGCCGGTTCCTACGAGCAGTACTTC
TRBV19	-	TRBJ1-4	few	CASSRAKGANEKLFF	TGTGCCAGTAGCCGGGCTAAAGGAGCTAATGAAAAACTGTTTTTT
TRBV19	-	TRBJ1-3	-	CASDKGAGNTIYF	TGTGCCAGTGATAAGGGGGCTGGAAACACCATATATTTT
TRBV18	TRBD1	TRBJ2-2	-	CASSLTSSGQVGTGELFF	TGTGCCAGCTCTCTCACCTCGTCGGGACAGGTGGGCACCGGGGAGCTGTTTTTT
TRBV28	TRBD1	TRBJ2-5	-	CASIYTGGTWETQYF	TGTGCCAGCATTTATACAGGGGGAACCTGGGAGACCCAGTACTTC
TRBV19	-	TRBJ2-1	-	CASSIANSLTYNEQFF	TGTGCCAGTAGTATAGCGAACAGTCTAACCTACAATGAGCAGTTCTTC
TRBV2	TRBD1	TRBJ1-5	-	CASTRIQGRINQPQHF	TGTGCCAGCACCCGAATACAGGGGAGGATAAATCAGCCCCAGCATTTT
TRBV2	TRBD2	TRBJ2-7	-	CASGGDYEQYF	TGTGCCAGCGGGGGGGACTACGAGCAGTACTTC
TRBV27	TRBD2	TRBJ2-1	-	CASSPTSGVSYNEQFF	TGTGCCAGCAGTCCCACGAGCGGGGTGTCCTACAATGAGCAGTTCTTC
TRBV28	TRBD1	TRBJ1-4	-	CASSTHRGANEKLFF	TGTGCCAGCAGTACCCACAGGGGTGCTAATGAAAAACTGTTTTTT
TRBV6-6	-	TRBJ2-2	-	CASRYPTGGNTGELFF	TGTGCCAGCAGGTACCCCACCGGGGGAAACACCGGGGAGCTGTTTTTT